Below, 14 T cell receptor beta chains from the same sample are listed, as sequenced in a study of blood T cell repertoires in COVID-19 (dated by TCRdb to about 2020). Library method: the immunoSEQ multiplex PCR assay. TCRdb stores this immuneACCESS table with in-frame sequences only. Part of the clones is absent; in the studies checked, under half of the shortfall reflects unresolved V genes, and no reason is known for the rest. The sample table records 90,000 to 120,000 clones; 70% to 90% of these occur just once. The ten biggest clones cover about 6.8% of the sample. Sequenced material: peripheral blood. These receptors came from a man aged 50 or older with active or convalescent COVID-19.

CDR3 region: CASSPSGRSTDTQYF. DNA for the CDR3: TGTGCCAGCTCTCCCAGCGGGAGGTCCACAGATACGCAGTATTTT. The gene calls are TRBV18 and TRBJ2-3, with TRBD2 matching over 9 bases. The germline gives CDR1 KGHSH, CDR2 LQKENI. V lost 6 bases, J lost 2 bases, and 6 bases stayed unmatched. The CDR3 length is 15 residues.

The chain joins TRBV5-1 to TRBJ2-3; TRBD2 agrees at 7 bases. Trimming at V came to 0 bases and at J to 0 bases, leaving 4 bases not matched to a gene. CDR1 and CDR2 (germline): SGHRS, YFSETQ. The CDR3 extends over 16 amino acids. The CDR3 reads CASSLEGAGSTDTQYF. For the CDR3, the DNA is TGCGCCAGCAGCTTGGAGGGAGCGGGGAGCACAGATACGCAGTATTTT.

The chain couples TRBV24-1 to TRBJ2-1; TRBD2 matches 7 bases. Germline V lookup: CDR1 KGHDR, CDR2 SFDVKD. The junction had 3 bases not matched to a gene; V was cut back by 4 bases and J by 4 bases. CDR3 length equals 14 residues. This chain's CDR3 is CATSEAGSYNEQFF. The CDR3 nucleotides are TGTGCCACCAGTGAAGCGGGGTCTTACAATGAGCAGTTCTTC.

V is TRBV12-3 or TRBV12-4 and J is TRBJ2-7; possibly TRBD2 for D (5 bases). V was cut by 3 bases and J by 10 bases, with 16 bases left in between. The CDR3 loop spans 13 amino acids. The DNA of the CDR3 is TGTGCCAGCAGTTTGTTCCGAGAGGGCCATCAGTACTTC. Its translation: CASSLFREGHQYF.

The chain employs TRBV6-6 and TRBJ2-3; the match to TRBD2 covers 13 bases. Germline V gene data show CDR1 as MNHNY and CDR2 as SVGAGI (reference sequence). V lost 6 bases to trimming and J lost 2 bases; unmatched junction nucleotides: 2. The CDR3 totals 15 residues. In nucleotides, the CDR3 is TGTGCCAGCAGGGGACTAGCGGGAACCACAGATACGCAGTATTTT. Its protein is CASRGLAGTTDTQYF.

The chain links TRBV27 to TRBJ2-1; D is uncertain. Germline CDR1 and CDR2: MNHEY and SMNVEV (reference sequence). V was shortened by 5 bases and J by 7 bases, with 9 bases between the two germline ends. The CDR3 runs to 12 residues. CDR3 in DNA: TGTGCCAGCAGTCCCCCCGGTAATGAGCAGTTCTTC. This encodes CASSPPGNEQFF.

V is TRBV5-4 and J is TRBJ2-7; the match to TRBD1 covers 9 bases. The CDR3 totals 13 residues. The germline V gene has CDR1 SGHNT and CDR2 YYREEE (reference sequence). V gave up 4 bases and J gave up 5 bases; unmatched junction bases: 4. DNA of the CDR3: TGTGCCAGCAGCCAGGGACAGGGCGACGAGCAGTACTTC. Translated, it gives CASSQGQGDEQYF.

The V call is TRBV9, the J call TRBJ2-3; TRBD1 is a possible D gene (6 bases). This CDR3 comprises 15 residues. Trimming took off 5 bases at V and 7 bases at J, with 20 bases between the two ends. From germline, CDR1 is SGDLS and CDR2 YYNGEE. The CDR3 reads CASSALDSHMNTQYF. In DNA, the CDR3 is TGTGCCAGCAGTGCCCTGGACAGCCACATGAATACGCAGTATTTT. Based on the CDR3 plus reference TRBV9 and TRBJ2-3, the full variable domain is DSGVTQTPKHLITATGQRVTLRCSPRSGDLSVYWYQQSLDQGLQFLIQYYNGEERAKGNILERFSAQQFPDLHSELNLSSLELGDSALYFCASSALDSHMNTQYFGPGTRLTVL.

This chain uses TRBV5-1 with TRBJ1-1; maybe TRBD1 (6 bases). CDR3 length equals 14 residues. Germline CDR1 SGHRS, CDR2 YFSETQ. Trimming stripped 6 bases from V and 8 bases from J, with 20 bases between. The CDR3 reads CASTLDSSVIEAFF. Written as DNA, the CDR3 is TGCGCCAGCACCCTGGACAGCTCGGTAATCGAAGCTTTCTTT.

CDR3 sequence reads: CASALAGSLANTGELFF. The CDR3 DNA is TGCGCCAGCGCCCTAGCGGGCTCTCTCGCGAACACCGGGGAGCTGTTTTTT. The genes are TRBV4-3 and TRBJ2-2, with 8 bases identical to TRBD2. Germline V CDR1 and CDR2: LGHNA, YSLEER. This CDR3 region has 17 residues. V dropped 8 bases and J dropped 0; count of bases not matched to a gene: 11.

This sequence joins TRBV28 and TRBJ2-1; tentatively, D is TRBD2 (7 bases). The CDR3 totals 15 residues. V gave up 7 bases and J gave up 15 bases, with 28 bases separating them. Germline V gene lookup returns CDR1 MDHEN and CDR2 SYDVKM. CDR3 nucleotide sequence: TGTGCCAGCACCCTGGGGGGGGGCGCGGAGGGGAGGGGGTTCTTC. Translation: CASTLGGGAEGRGFF.

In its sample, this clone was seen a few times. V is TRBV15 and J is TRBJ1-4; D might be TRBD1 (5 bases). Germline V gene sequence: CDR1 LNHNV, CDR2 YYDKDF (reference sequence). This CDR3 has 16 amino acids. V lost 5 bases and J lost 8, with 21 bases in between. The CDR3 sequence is CATSERAGDGGEKLFF. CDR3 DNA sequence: TGTGCCACCAGCGAAAGGGCGGGGGATGGCGGCGAAAAACTGTTTTTT.

The CDR3: CASSLTGLAAYEQYF. The CDR3 nucleotides are TGTGCCAGCAGCTTGACGGGACTAGCGGCCTACGAGCAGTACTTC. The chain joins TRBV7-2 to TRBJ2-7, with 11 bases identical to TRBD2. CDR3 length equals 15 residues. V lost 3 bases to trimming and J lost 2 bases; unmatched junction nucleotides: 3. Germline V CDR1 and CDR2: SGHTA, FQGNSA.

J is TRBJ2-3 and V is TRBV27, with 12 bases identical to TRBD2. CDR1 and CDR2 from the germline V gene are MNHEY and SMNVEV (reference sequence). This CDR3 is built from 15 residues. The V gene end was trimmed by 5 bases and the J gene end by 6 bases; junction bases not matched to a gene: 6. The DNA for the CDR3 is TGTGCCAGCAGTATAACTAGCGGGAGGTCGGATACGCAGTATTTT. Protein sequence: CASSITSGRSDTQYF.